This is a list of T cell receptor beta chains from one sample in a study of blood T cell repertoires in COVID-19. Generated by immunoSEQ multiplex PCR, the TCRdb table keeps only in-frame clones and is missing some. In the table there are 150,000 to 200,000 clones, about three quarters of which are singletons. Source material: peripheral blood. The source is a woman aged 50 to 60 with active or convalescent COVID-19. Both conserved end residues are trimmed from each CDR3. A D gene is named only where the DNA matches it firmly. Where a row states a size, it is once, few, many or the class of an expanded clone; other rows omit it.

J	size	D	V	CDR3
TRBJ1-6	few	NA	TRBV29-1	SVQGSSYNSPLH
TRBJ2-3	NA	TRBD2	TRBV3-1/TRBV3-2	ASSPGRLAEITDTQY
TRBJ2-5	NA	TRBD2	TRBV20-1	SASKGGSGGTQETQY
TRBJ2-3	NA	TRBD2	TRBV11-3	ASSLTSGGLVGTDTQY
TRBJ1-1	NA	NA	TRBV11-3	ASSQDRNTEAF
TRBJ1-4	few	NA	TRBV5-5	ASSLAGGYEKLF
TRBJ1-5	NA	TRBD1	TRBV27	ASSRISGTGKSDQPQH
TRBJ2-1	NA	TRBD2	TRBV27	ASSSGLAGGISYNEQF
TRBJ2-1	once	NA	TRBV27	ASSLDPAGKTYNEQF
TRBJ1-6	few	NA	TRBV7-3	ASSHRHSSDSPLH